A selection of T cell receptor beta chains follows, all from one sample in a study of TIL therapy for anti-PD-1-resistant metastatic lung cancer. Clones were read by immunoSEQ multiplex PCR, and TCRdb kept only the in-frame ones, dropping some. Of tens of thousands of clones listed, 65% to 90% are singletons. This sample comprised blood, obtained at baseline. These receptors were collected from a person between 30 and 80 years old with non-small cell lung cancer. Both conserved end residues are part of each CDR3. The order of the fields is CDR3 DNA, CDR3 protein, D gene, J gene, V gene, clone size. The D gene is left open where the match is weak. Some rows mark clone size as missing; the rest say once, few, many or name a class of expanded clone.

cdr3_nt: TGTGCCAGCAGTTCCTTACGGACCGTAGGGGATGAGCAGTTCTTC
cdr3_aa: CASSSLRTVGDEQFF
d_call: NA
j_call: TRBJ2-1
v_call: TRBV6-5
clone_size: NA

cdr3_nt: TGTGCCAGCAGCCGTGAAGTAGGCAGGGGGTTTCGAAAAGATACGCAGTATTTT
cdr3_aa: CASSREVGRGFRKDTQYF
d_call: TRBD1
j_call: TRBJ2-3
v_call: TRBV13
clone_size: once

cdr3_nt: TGTGCCACCAGCAGCAAAGAGGACACAAGGACTAGCGGGAACCCCTACGAGCAGTACTTC
cdr3_aa: CATSSKEDTRTSGNPYEQYF
d_call: TRBD2
j_call: TRBJ2-7
v_call: TRBV15
clone_size: NA

cdr3_nt: TGTGCCAGCAGCTTAGGTCGGGGCGTAGCTTTCTTT
cdr3_aa: CASSLGRGVAFF
d_call: NA
j_call: TRBJ1-1
v_call: TRBV11-1
clone_size: NA

cdr3_nt: TGTGCCAGCAGTTTCGGCAGGGGGTTCTACGAGCAGTACTTC
cdr3_aa: CASSFGRGFYEQYF
d_call: TRBD1
j_call: TRBJ2-7
v_call: TRBV28
clone_size: NA

cdr3_nt: TGTGCCAGCAGCTACCCGGGACAGGGCTACGAGCAGTACTTC
cdr3_aa: CASSYPGQGYEQYF
d_call: TRBD1
j_call: TRBJ2-7
v_call: TRBV7-9
clone_size: few

cdr3_nt: TGTGCCAGCAGCCAAGATTGGGGGTCCGGGGAGCTGTTTTTT
cdr3_aa: CASSQDWGSGELFF
d_call: NA
j_call: TRBJ2-2
v_call: TRBV14
clone_size: NA

cdr3_nt: TGTGCCAGCAACCTCAACGGGGGCTCCTACAATGAGCAGTTCTTC
cdr3_aa: CASNLNGGSYNEQFF
d_call: NA
j_call: TRBJ2-1
v_call: TRBV27
clone_size: NA

cdr3_nt: TGCGCCAGCAGCTTGGTCCGGGGACAGGGGTACAATGAGCAGTTCTTC
cdr3_aa: CASSLVRGQGYNEQFF
d_call: TRBD1
j_call: TRBJ2-1
v_call: TRBV5-1
clone_size: NA

cdr3_nt: TGTGCCACCAGTGATCCCATAGGGGACGAAGCGACCCAGTACTTC
cdr3_aa: CATSDPIGDEATQYF
d_call: NA
j_call: TRBJ2-5
v_call: TRBV24-1
clone_size: NA

cdr3_nt: TGTGCCAGCAGTTTTAGGGGAAACTACGAGCAGTACTTC
cdr3_aa: CASSFRGNYEQYF
d_call: NA
j_call: TRBJ2-7
v_call: TRBV27
clone_size: NA

cdr3_nt: TGTGCCAGCAGCAAAGAGGCAGGGTCTAGGTCCTACAATGAGCAGTTCTTC
cdr3_aa: CASSKEAGSRSYNEQFF
d_call: NA
j_call: TRBJ2-1
v_call: TRBV21-1
clone_size: NA

cdr3_nt: TGTGCCAGCAGCTTCGGCGGGAGGGTGTCGGATACGCAGTATTTT
cdr3_aa: CASSFGGRVSDTQYF
d_call: TRBD2
j_call: TRBJ2-3
v_call: TRBV7-2
clone_size: NA

cdr3_nt: TGTGCCAGCAGTTACTCGGCAGGGAACACCGGGGAGCTGTTTTTT
cdr3_aa: CASSYSAGNTGELFF
d_call: NA
j_call: TRBJ2-2
v_call: TRBV6-2/TRBV6-3
clone_size: NA

cdr3_nt: TGTGCCAGCAGCGGGGGCAGCCAACACTCTGAAGCTTTCTTT
cdr3_aa: CASSGGSQHSEAFF
d_call: NA
j_call: TRBJ1-1
v_call: TRBV9
clone_size: NA

cdr3_nt: TGTGCCAGCGGGTTTGGAATTAGTGGTAATGAGCAGTTCTTC
cdr3_aa: CASGFGISGNEQFF
d_call: NA
j_call: TRBJ2-1
v_call: TRBV27
clone_size: NA

cdr3_nt: TGTGCCAGCAGCTTAGCCGGGACAGGGGGCGGAGACTCCTACGAGCAGTACTTC
cdr3_aa: CASSLAGTGGGDSYEQYF
d_call: TRBD1
j_call: TRBJ2-7
v_call: TRBV7-9
clone_size: NA

cdr3_nt: TGCGCCAACATAGTGGATCCCTACGAGCAGTACTTC
cdr3_aa: CANIVDPYEQYF
d_call: NA
j_call: TRBJ2-7
v_call: TRBV10-1
clone_size: NA

cdr3_nt: TGTGCCGTTCGGTGGGAGGGTACAGATACGCAGTATTTT
cdr3_aa: CAVRWEGTDTQYF
d_call: TRBD2
j_call: TRBJ2-3
v_call: TRBV6-5
clone_size: few

cdr3_nt: TGTGCCAGCAGTACCGGGACAGGGTCTTCTCAGCCCCAGCATTTT
cdr3_aa: CASSTGTGSSQPQHF
d_call: TRBD1
j_call: TRBJ1-5
v_call: TRBV6-5
clone_size: NA

cdr3_nt: TGTGCCAGCTCATTAGGACAGATAGAAAACATTCAGTACTTC
cdr3_aa: CASSLGQIENIQYF
d_call: NA
j_call: TRBJ2-4
v_call: TRBV18
clone_size: NA

cdr3_nt: TGTGCCAGTAGTATTTTGTTGGCTAGCGGGGATGAGCAGTTCTTC
cdr3_aa: CASSILLASGDEQFF
d_call: TRBD2
j_call: TRBJ2-1
v_call: TRBV19
clone_size: NA

cdr3_nt: TGTGCCACCAGCCTAGAAGGGCATAGCAATCAGCCCCAGCATTTT
cdr3_aa: CATSLEGHSNQPQHF
d_call: NA
j_call: TRBJ1-5
v_call: TRBV15
clone_size: NA

cdr3_nt: TGCAGTGCTAGGGGAGAACCCGAAGCTTTCTTT
cdr3_aa: CSARGEPEAFF
d_call: NA
j_call: TRBJ1-1
v_call: TRBV20-1
clone_size: NA

cdr3_nt: TGTGCCAGCAGTTTAGTGTTCAGGGGTTCAGTCACAGATACGCAGTATTTT
cdr3_aa: CASSLVFRGSVTDTQYF
d_call: NA
j_call: TRBJ2-3
v_call: TRBV27
clone_size: NA

cdr3_nt: TGTGCCAGCAGTTTAGCGTGGTCAAGAGGGTATGGCTACACCTTC
cdr3_aa: CASSLAWSRGYGYTF
d_call: NA
j_call: TRBJ1-2
v_call: TRBV28
clone_size: NA

cdr3_nt: TGTGCCAGCAGTTACTCGTGGGGGAATAACAATGAGCAGTTCTTC
cdr3_aa: CASSYSWGNNNEQFF
d_call: NA
j_call: TRBJ2-1
v_call: TRBV6-5
clone_size: NA

cdr3_nt: TGTGCCAGCAGTGGGCAACAGGGTTACGGGCACTACGAGCAGTACTTC
cdr3_aa: CASSGQQGYGHYEQYF
d_call: NA
j_call: TRBJ2-7
v_call: TRBV25-1
clone_size: few

cdr3_nt: TGTGCCAGCAGCCCCCGGGGTAGCAGAAGCGATGAGCAGTTCTTC
cdr3_aa: CASSPRGSRSDEQFF
d_call: NA
j_call: TRBJ2-1
v_call: TRBV9
clone_size: NA

cdr3_nt: TGTGCCAGCAGTCAACAGGGGTCCGGGGAGCTGTTTTTT
cdr3_aa: CASSQQGSGELFF
d_call: TRBD1
j_call: TRBJ2-2
v_call: TRBV12-3/TRBV12-4
clone_size: once

cdr3_nt: TGTGCCAGCAGTCCACAGGGGTGGGAGACCCAGTACTTC
cdr3_aa: CASSPQGWETQYF
d_call: TRBD1
j_call: TRBJ2-5
v_call: TRBV12-3/TRBV12-4
clone_size: NA

cdr3_nt: TGTGCCAGCAGTGTAATAATCGGACTAGATCCCTTGAATGAGCAGTTCTTC
cdr3_aa: CASSVIIGLDPLNEQFF
d_call: TRBD2
j_call: TRBJ2-1
v_call: TRBV6-2/TRBV6-3
clone_size: NA

cdr3_nt: TGTGCCAGCAGCTTCCGTTTTTCAGGGGCGGAAAAACTGTTTTTT
cdr3_aa: CASSFRFSGAEKLFF
d_call: NA
j_call: TRBJ1-4
v_call: TRBV14
clone_size: NA

cdr3_nt: TGTGCCAGTAGTATAGATTTGCTTGGGACAGGGCTCTACAATGAGCAGTTCTTC
cdr3_aa: CASSIDLLGTGLYNEQFF
d_call: TRBD1
j_call: TRBJ2-1
v_call: TRBV19
clone_size: NA

cdr3_nt: TGTGCCAGCAGTCATCCGGACAGATCAGCGCCCCTCCACTTT
cdr3_aa: CASSHPDRSAPLHF
d_call: NA
j_call: TRBJ1-6
v_call: TRBV6-2/TRBV6-3
clone_size: NA

cdr3_nt: TGTGCCATCAGTGATCCTGGAAACACCATATATTTT
cdr3_aa: CAISDPGNTIYF
d_call: NA
j_call: TRBJ1-3
v_call: TRBV10-3
clone_size: NA

cdr3_nt: TGTGCCAGCAGTTTAGACGGGACCGGAGCTTTCTTT
cdr3_aa: CASSLDGTGAFF
d_call: NA
j_call: TRBJ1-1
v_call: TRBV27
clone_size: NA

cdr3_nt: TGTGCCAGCAGCAGCGCCGGGACAGGGGGCGATGAGCAGTTCTTC
cdr3_aa: CASSSAGTGGDEQFF
d_call: TRBD1
j_call: TRBJ2-1
v_call: TRBV2
clone_size: once

cdr3_nt: TGTGCCAGCAGCCCAACCCTCCTAGATACGCAGTATTTT
cdr3_aa: CASSPTLLDTQYF
d_call: NA
j_call: TRBJ2-3
v_call: TRBV7-3
clone_size: NA

cdr3_nt: TGTGCCTGGAGTCCGGGGAAAGGCGGAGATACGCAGTATTTT
cdr3_aa: CAWSPGKGGDTQYF
d_call: NA
j_call: TRBJ2-3
v_call: TRBV30
clone_size: NA

cdr3_nt: TGTGCCAGCAGTCCCAATTGGGCTTGGGCTGAAGCTTTCTTT
cdr3_aa: CASSPNWAWAEAFF
d_call: NA
j_call: TRBJ1-1
v_call: TRBV7-2
clone_size: NA

cdr3_nt: TGTGCCAGCTCACCCGAAACCCAAAAACTGTTTTTT
cdr3_aa: CASSPETQKLFF
d_call: NA
j_call: TRBJ1-4
v_call: TRBV18
clone_size: NA